This T cell receptor (beta chain) was recovered during a study of shared clonotypes between healthy human individuals. Looking at the study overall: There were three CD4 naive, three CD4 memory, two CD8 naive and one CD8 memory plates per donor.

Profiling relied on immunoSEQ multiplex PCR, and the TCRdb table lists in-frame clones only, not all of them. The profile shows just under 350,000 clones, roughly 70% of them singletons. Findings and caveats of the study: Generation probabilities of non-shared clonotypes were lower (relative to those shared by all four donors).

The CDR3 sequence is 11 residues long. Germline CDR1 and CDR2: GTSNPN and SVGIG (reference sequence). Trimming removed 0 bases from V and 6 bases from J, with 5 bases in between. As for this clone: The antigen is not known.

The clonotype originates from a man aged 25 to 40 in good health. The sequenced material came from memory CD4+ T cells sorted from blood. Documented subset: CD45RA-negative fraction. The V gene is TRBV30, the J gene TRBJ2-5; unclear D gene. The DNA of the CDR3 is TGTGCCTGGAGTGTCCCCCAGACCCAGTACTTC. Its protein product is CAWSVPQTQYF.